This T cell receptor (beta chain) was recorded in a study of CD8+CD57+ T cells in acquired aplastic anemia. In the study overall: An average of roughly 2.9 ug of DNA was obtained from sorted CD4+ and CD8+ cells. Findings and caveats of the study: Common to patients and controls were twenty-nine CD8+ CDR3 sequences.

Patients chosen for sequencing had shown CD8+CD57+ cell expansion by flow cytometry. TCR beta VDJ combinations and CDR3 sequences were profiled from genomic DNA. MiXCR, applied by TCRdb to the reads, yields one record per CDR3 protein. Found here are 310,000 or so distinct CDR3 sequences, around three fifths of them singletons; the top ten hold around 1.2%. Points on this clonotype: Its target is unknown. It may be a read error: a sequence one base away is much more abundant.

This CDR3 comprises 13 residues. V shed 0 bases and J shed 6 bases, with 8 bases lying between them. CDR1 is LGHDT, CDR2 YNNKEL, per germline (reference sequence). The chain combines TRBV3-1 with TRBJ1-2, with no clear D. The sequenced material came from sorted CD4+, CD8+, or CD8+CD57+ T cells (not recorded which) from PBMCs. This TCR derives from a human donor with aplastic anemia. The CDR3 loop reads CASSQDPNHGYTF. The CDR3 coding sequence is TGTGCCAGCAGCCAAGATCCCAACCATGGCTACACCTTC.